These 14 T cell receptor beta chains were all obtained from the same sample, sequenced in a study of T cells after yellow fever vaccination. One entry per CDR3 protein results from TCRdb running MiXCR on the 5' RACE reads. The sample includes fewer than 450,000 distinct CDR3 sequences, roughly 12% of them seen just once. The sequencing here drew on PBMCs, taken on the day of the first yellow fever vaccination. These receptors came from a young man who received the YFV17D yellow fever vaccine.

The chain combines TRBV4-3 with TRBJ1-6, with no clear D. V lost 4 bases and J lost 8, with 15 bases in between. Germline CDR1 is LGHNA and CDR2 is YSLEER. The CDR3 runs to 15 residues. This chain's CDR3 is CASSREPGLHSPLHF. CDR3 nucleotides: TGCGCCAGCAGCCGAGAACCCGGGCTCCATTCACCCCTCCACTTT.

This chain uses TRBV4-1 with TRBJ1-2; a weak D match, TRBD1 (6 bases). Trimming left V 4 bases short and J 8 bases short, with 20 bases between. Germline values: CDR1 MGHRA, CDR2 YSYEKL. The CDR3 loop spans 15 amino acids. The CDR3 coding sequence is TGCGCCAGCAGCCTCCCCGGACGGGGGGCAGGAGGCTACACCTTC. Residues: CASSLPGRGAGGYTF.

This clonotype was observed a few times. This chain links TRBV7-8 with TRBJ2-3; 12 bases match TRBD2. The CDR3 is 17 residues long. Trimming removed 4 bases from V and 5 bases from J; junction bases left unmatched: 10. Germline loops: CDR1 SGHVS, CDR2 FQNEAQ. CDR3 amino acids: CASSSLASGGAVDTQYF. CDR3 DNA sequence: TGTGCCAGCAGCTCCCTGGCTAGCGGGGGGGCGGTAGATACGCAGTATTTT.

This clonotype was seen ten or more times. This chain links TRBV7-2 with TRBJ2-7; TRBD1 is a possible D gene (6 bases). The CDR3 consists of 13 residues. CDR1 is SGHTA, CDR2 FQGNSA, per germline. The germline V and J ends were trimmed by 1 base and 2 bases, with 6 bases remaining between them. The CDR3 DNA reads TGTGCCAGCAGCTTAGACAGGGCCTACGAGCAGTACGTC. This sequence encodes CASSLDRAYEQYV.

The V and J genes are TRBV13 and TRBJ2-7; 9 positions agree with TRBD1. Germline lookup yields CDR1 PRHDT and CDR2 FYEKMQ (reference sequence). V gave up 5 bases and J gave up 7 bases; unmatched junction bases: 12. This CDR3 has 15 residues. CDR3 residues: CASSPTQGALEEQYF. CDR3 DNA sequence: TGTGCCAGCAGCCCTACACAGGGGGCCCTTGAGGAGCAGTACTTC.

V gene TRBV28 combines with J gene TRBJ2-2, with 7 nucleotides matching TRBD1. The CDR3 runs 15 residues. Germline CDR1 reads MDHEN; CDR2 reads SYDVKM. V dropped 6 bases and J dropped 5; count of bases not matched to a gene: 9. The CDR3 is CASRFTGEGTGELFF. The CDR3 DNA is TGTGCCAGCAGATTTACAGGGGAAGGGACCGGGGAGCTGTTTTTT.

V is TRBV5-6 and J is TRBJ2-4; 9 bases are shared with TRBD1. The CDR3 is made up of 14 amino acids. Germline CDR1 is SGHDT and CDR2 is YYEEEE. V shed 4 bases, J shed 9 bases, and the junction held 8 bases outside the gene matches. The CDR3 sequence: CASSAGQGGFIQYF. The CDR3 DNA sequence: TGTGCCAGCAGCGCGGGACAGGGTGGTTTCATTCAGTACTTC.

The chain carries TRBV2 and TRBJ2-7, with 7 positions matching TRBD1. CDR3 length: 12 residues. Losses at the gene ends were 8 bases for V and 3 bases for J; bases not matched to a gene: 4. CDR1 and CDR2 from the germline V gene are SNHLY and FYNNEI. The DNA of the CDR3 is TGTGCCAGCGCCGGGACAGTCTACGAGCAGTACGTC. Encoded protein: CASAGTVYEQYV.

The chain joins TRBV7-9 to TRBJ2-5; TRBD2 might be the D (7 bases). The CDR3 loop spans 15 amino acids. The V gene's germline CDR1 is SEHNR and CDR2 FQNEAQ (reference sequence). V was clipped by 9 bases and J by 3 bases, with 20 bases between them. The CDR3 loop is CASRTGGGVEETQYF. The CDR3 nucleotides read TGTGCCAGTCGCACTGGGGGGGGCGTCGAAGAGACCCAGTACTTC.

Turning to this clonotype: Its ends do not fully match the called genes, so a read error is possible. The chain couples TRBV6-1 to TRBJ2-2, with a weak D call TRBD2 (6 bases). Germline loops: CDR1 MNHNS, CDR2 SASEGT. This CDR3 is built from 13 residues. The CDR3 bases are TGTGCCGCCCTAGGTTCCCGCCCCGGGGGGCTGTTTTTT. Protein sequence: CAALGSRPGGLFF.

This chain uses TRBV12-3 or TRBV12-4 with TRBJ2-3; TRBD1 aligns across 8 bases. This CDR3 is built from 14 residues. V trimming: 5 bases; J trimming: 4 bases; junction bases outside the gene matches: 5. Here the CDR3 reads CASSPSGGSDTQYF. CDR3 DNA: TGTGCCAGCAGTCCGTCAGGGGGCTCAGATACGCAGTATTTT.

The genes are TRBV12-3 or TRBV12-4 and TRBJ2-5, with TRBD1 matching over 8 bases. The CDR3 contains 14 residues. Trimming cost V 2 bases and J 5 bases; bases outside gene matches: 4. Written as DNA, the CDR3 is TGTGCCAGCAGTTTATTTGGGACAGGCGAGACCCAGTACTTC. Protein sequence: CASSLFGTGETQYF.

V and J are TRBV7-3 and TRBJ2-3; tentatively, D is TRBD1 or TRBD2 (5 bases each). The length of the CDR3 is 15 residues. The germline V gene has CDR1 SGHTA and CDR2 FQGTGA. With 5 bases removed from V and 0 bases from J, the gap between germline ends came to 12 bases. In DNA, the CDR3 is TGTGCCAGCAGCGCCCTAGGGGAGAGCACAGATACGCAGTATTTT. This gives the protein CASSALGESTDTQYF.

This clonotype was found a few times. This chain connects TRBV6-1 to TRBJ2-1; D could derive from TRBD1 or TRBD2 (5 bases each). The germline V gene has CDR1 MNHNS and CDR2 SASEGT. The V and J ends lost 6 bases and 3 bases respectively, with 15 bases between them. There are 15 residues in the CDR3. CDR3 loop: CASRPTTGRYNEQFF. In nucleotides, the CDR3 is TGTGCCAGCAGACCGACAACGGGGCGCTACAATGAGCAGTTCTTC.